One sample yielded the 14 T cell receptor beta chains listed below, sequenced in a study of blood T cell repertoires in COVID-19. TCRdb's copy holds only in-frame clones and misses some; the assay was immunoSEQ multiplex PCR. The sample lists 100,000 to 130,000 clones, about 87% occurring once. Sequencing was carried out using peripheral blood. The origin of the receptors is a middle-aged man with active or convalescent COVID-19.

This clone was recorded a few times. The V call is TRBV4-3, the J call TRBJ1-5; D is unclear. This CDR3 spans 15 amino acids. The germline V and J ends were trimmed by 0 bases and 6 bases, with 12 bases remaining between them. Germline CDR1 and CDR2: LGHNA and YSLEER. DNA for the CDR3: TGCGCCAGCAGCCAAGATTGGAGGGTATCTCAGCCCCAGCATTTT. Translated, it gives CASSQDWRVSQPQHF.

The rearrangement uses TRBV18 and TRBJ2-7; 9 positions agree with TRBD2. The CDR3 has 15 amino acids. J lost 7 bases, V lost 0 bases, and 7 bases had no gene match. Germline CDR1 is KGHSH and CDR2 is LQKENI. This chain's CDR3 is CASSPPTSGLGEQYF. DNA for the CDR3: TGTGCCAGCTCACCACCGACTAGCGGCTTGGGGGAGCAGTACTTC.

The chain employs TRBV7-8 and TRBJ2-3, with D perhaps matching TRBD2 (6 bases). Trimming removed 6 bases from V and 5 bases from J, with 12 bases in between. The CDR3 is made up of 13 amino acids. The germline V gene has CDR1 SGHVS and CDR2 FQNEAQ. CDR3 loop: CASSPRELDTQYF. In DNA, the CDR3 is TGTGCCAGCAGTCCTCGGGAGTTAGATACGCAGTATTTT.

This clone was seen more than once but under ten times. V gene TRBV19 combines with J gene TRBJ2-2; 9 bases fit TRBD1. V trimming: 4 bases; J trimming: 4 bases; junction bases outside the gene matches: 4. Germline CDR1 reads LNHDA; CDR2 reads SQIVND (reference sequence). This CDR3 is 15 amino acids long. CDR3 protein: CASSTRQGGTGELFF. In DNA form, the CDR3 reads TGTGCCAGTAGTACCCGACAGGGGGGCACCGGGGAGCTGTTTTTT.

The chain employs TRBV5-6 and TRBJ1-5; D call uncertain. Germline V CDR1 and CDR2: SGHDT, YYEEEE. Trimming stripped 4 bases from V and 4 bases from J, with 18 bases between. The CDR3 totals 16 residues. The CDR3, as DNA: TGTGCCAGCAGCCGTTCGATCGGTTCTCATAATCAGCCCCAGCATTTT. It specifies CASSRSIGSHNQPQHF.

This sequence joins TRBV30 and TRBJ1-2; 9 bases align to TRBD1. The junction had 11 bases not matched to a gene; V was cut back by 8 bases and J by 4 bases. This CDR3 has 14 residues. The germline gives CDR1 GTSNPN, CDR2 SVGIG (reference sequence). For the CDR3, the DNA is TGTGCCGGAGGGTCAACAGGGGGCTTCTATGGCTACACCTTC. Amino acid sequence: CAGGSTGGFYGYTF. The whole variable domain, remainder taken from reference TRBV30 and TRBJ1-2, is SQTIHQWPATLVQPVGSPLSLECTVEGTSNPNLYWYRQAAGRGLQLLFYSVGIGQISSEVPQNLSASRPQDRQFILSSKKLLLSDSGFYLCAGGSTGGFYGYTFGSGTRLTVV.

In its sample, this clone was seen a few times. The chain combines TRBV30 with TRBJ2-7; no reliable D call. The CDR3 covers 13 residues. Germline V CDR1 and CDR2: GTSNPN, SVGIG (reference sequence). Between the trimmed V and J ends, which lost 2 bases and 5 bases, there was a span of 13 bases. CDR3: CAWSSGQPDEQYF. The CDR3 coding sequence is TGTGCCTGGAGTAGTGGGCAGCCGGACGAGCAGTACTTC.

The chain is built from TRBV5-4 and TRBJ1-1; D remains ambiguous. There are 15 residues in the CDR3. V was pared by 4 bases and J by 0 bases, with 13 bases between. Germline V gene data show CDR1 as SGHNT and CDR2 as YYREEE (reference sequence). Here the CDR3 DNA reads TGTGCCAGCAGCCCCGGAGGGAGCATGAACACTGAAGCTTTCTTT. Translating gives CASSPGGSMNTEAFF.

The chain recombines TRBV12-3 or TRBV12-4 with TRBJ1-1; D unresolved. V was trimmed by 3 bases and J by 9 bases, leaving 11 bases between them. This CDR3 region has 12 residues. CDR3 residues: CASSFGREKAFF. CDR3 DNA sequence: TGTGCCAGCAGTTTCGGTCGGGAGAAAGCTTTCTTT.

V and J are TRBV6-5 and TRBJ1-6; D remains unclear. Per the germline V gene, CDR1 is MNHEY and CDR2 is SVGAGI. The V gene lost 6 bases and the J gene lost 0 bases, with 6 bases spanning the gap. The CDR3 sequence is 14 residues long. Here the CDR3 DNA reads TGTGCCAGCAGAGAGAGCTCCTATAATTCACCCCTCCACTTT. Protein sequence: CASRESSYNSPLHF.

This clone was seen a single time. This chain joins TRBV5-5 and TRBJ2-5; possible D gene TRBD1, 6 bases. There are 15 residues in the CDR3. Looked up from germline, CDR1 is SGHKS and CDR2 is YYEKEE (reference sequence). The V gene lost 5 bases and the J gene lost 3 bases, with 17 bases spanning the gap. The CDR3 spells CASRPHWTAEETQYF. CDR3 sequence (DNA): TGTGCCAGCAGACCCCATTGGACAGCTGAAGAGACCCAGTACTTC.

The CDR3 region has the DNA TGTGCCAGCAGTGACCCCGGGACTAGCGTCACAGATACGCAGTATTTT. Encoded protein: CASSDPGTSVTDTQYF. V and J are TRBV6-4 and TRBJ2-3, with 10 bases lining up with TRBD2. V shed 2 bases, J shed 2 bases, and the junction held 4 bases outside the gene matches. The CDR3 length is 16 residues. Germline V gene sequence: CDR1 MRHNA, CDR2 SNTAGT.

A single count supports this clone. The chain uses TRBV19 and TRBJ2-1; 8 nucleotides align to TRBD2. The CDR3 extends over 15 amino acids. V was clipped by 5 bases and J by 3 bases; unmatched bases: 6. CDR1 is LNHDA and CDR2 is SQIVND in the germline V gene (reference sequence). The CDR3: CASSVLAEGYNEQFF. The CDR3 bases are TGTGCCAGTAGTGTACTAGCGGAAGGCTACAATGAGCAGTTCTTC.

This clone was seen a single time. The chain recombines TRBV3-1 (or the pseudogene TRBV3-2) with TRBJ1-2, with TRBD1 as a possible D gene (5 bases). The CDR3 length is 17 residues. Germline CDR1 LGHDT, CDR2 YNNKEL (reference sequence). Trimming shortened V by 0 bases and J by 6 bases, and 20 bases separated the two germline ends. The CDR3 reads CASSQEVSFGRVDGYTF. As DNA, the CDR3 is TGTGCCAGCAGCCAAGAGGTTAGTTTTGGCAGGGTTGATGGCTACACCTTC.